Shown below are 8 T cell receptor beta chains from a single sample sequenced in a study of OX40 agonist ivuxolimab in advanced cancers. Library preparation used the immunoSEQ multiplex PCR assay. Not all clones reach the TCRdb copy of this immuneACCESS table, which keeps in-frame sequences only. Checked studies attribute under half of the gap to unresolved V genes and leave the rest unexplained. Present in this sample are tens of thousands of clones, 82% of which were seen just once. Jointly, the top ten make up about 3.7% of the sample. The source was CD4+ or CD8+ T cells sorted from blood, collected in a trial of the OX40 agonist ivuxolimab. The source of these receptors is an adult with an advanced solid tumor such as melanoma, head and neck, liver or kidney cancer.

This clone appeared once. This chain joins TRBV4-2 and TRBJ2-3; TRBD2 might be the D (6 bases). Germline assignment: CDR1 LGHNA and CDR2 YNFKEQ. V was shortened by 1 base and J by 5 bases, with 19 bases between the two germline ends. CDR3 size: 17 residues. The CDR3 bases are TGTGCCAGCAGCCAAGGGCAGCCGGGACTCCAGGGAGATACGCAGTATTTT. It yields the protein CASSQGQPGLQGDTQYF.

J is TRBJ1-2 and V is TRBV11-2; 8 bases map to TRBD1. The length of the CDR3 is 15 residues. The junction had 13 bases not matched to a gene; V was cut back by 7 bases and J by 6 bases. Germline V gene data show CDR1 as SGHAT and CDR2 as FQNNGV. For the CDR3, the DNA is TGTGCCAGCAACGCCCTTCGACAGGGGAGGAATGGCTACACCTTC. It translates to CASNALRQGRNGYTF.

The chain recombines TRBV7-9 with TRBJ2-5, with D unresolved. The CDR3 is 12 residues long. The V end lost 1 base, the J end lost 5 bases, and 5 bases lay between the germline ends. Germline CDR1 SEHNR, CDR2 FQNEAQ (reference sequence). The CDR3 DNA reads as TGTGCCAGCAGCTTAGGTACGGAGACCCAGTACTTC. Translation gives CASSLGTETQYF.

This chain links TRBV28 with TRBJ2-3; 14 bases are a match to TRBD2. This CDR3 comprises 16 residues. Trimming removed 8 bases from V and 4 bases from J; junction bases left unmatched: 8. CDR1 and CDR2 (germline): MDHEN, SYDVKM. The CDR3: CASGTSGSRSADTQYF. The DNA for the CDR3 is TGTGCCAGCGGGACTAGCGGGAGCCGGAGCGCAGATACGCAGTATTTT.

The rearrangement links TRBV2 to TRBJ1-2; TRBD1 might be the D (6 bases). Germline CDR1 reads SNHLY; CDR2 reads FYNNEI. This CDR3 region has 15 residues. Trimming took off 1 base at V and 8 bases at J, with 17 bases between the two ends. This CDR3 is CASSEGRTAALGYTF. DNA of the CDR3: TGTGCCAGCAGTGAAGGTAGGACAGCTGCCCTGGGCTACACCTTC. Supplemented by reference TRBV2 and TRBJ1-2, the full variable domain reads EPEVTQTPSHQVTQMGQEVILRCVPISNHLYFYWYRQILGQKVEFLVSFYNNEISEKSEIFDDQFSVERPDGSNFTLKIRSTKLEDSAMYFCASSEGRTAALGYTFGSGTRLTVV.

The sample holds a few counts of this clone. The chain uses TRBV5-1 and TRBJ2-7; possible D gene TRBD2, 6 bases. The germline V gene encodes CDR1 SGHRS and CDR2 YFSETQ. The CDR3 has 15 residues. Trimming took 0 bases from V and 3 from J, leaving 13 bases between them. CDR3 DNA: TGCGCCAGCAGCTTGGATGGGGGGTCGTTCTACGAGCAGTACTTC. This translates into CASSLDGGSFYEQYF.

The chain joins TRBV6-1 to TRBJ2-1; 7 nucleotides match TRBD1. CDR1 and CDR2 (germline): MNHNS, SASEGT. The J segment lost 4 bases and the V segment lost 1 base, leaving 7 bases of the junction unmatched. The CDR3 contains 16 residues. In DNA form, the CDR3 reads TGTGCCAGCAGTGAAGGGGGTAAGGGGGCTTACAATGAGCAGTTCTTC. It specifies CASSEGGKGAYNEQFF.

The DNA of the CDR3 is TGTGCCAGCAGCTTAGCGGGCAGGGTTACTGAAGCTTTCTTT. Residues: CASSLAGRVTEAFF. The rearrangement joins TRBV7-9 to TRBJ1-1; a possible D gene is TRBD1 (5 bases). Germline V lookup: CDR1 SEHNR, CDR2 FQNEAQ (reference sequence). The ends were cut back, 0 bases at V and 5 bases at J, with 10 bases in the middle. CDR3 length: 14 amino acids.